Each of the 31 T cell receptor beta chains below was sequenced from the same sample in a study of CD8 T cells in ankylosing spondylitis. Study-level findings and limits: Seemingly characteristic of ankylosing spondylitis blood was a TCR beta motif consisting of under ten highly homologous variants.

Via MiXCR, TCRdb re-called the 5' RACE reads, giving one row per CDR3 protein. The table lists about 420,000 distinct CDR3 sequences, about a fifth of them singletons, with roughly a sixth in the top ten. Their antigens are not known. Sequences were obtained from blood, either unsorted or a sorted T cell fraction (not recorded which). These receptors all come from a male donor with ankylosing spondylitis.

This chain joins TRBV2 and TRBJ2-3, with D possibly TRBD2 on 6 matching bases. CDR1 and CDR2 (germline): SNHLY, FYNNEI. CDR3 length: 15 amino acids. V was shortened by 0 bases and J by 5 bases, with 12 bases between the two germline ends. The CDR3 DNA follows: TGTGCCAGCAGTGAAGCGCTTGGGGGACTAGATACGCAGTATTTT. Protein sequence: CASSEALGGLDTQYF.

The rearrangement uses TRBV12-3 or TRBV12-4 and TRBJ1-2, with TRBD1 as a possible D gene (5 bases). This CDR3 region has 14 residues. The V and J ends lost 6 bases and 7 bases respectively, with 18 bases between them. The chain's CDR3 is CASSRNPGRLGYTF. In DNA form, the CDR3 reads TGTGCCAGCAGCCGCAATCCGGGACGTCTTGGCTACACCTTC.

DNA of the CDR3: TGCGCCAGCAGCCAAGATGACGGCTCTAGGTACGAGCAGTACTTC. This translates into CASSQDDGSRYEQYF. The chain links TRBV4-1 to TRBJ2-7; D uncertain. V was pared by 0 bases and J by 4 bases, with 13 bases between. The CDR3 covers 15 residues. Germline V gives CDR1 MGHRA, CDR2 YSYEKL.

This chain links TRBV11-2 with TRBJ1-1, with D unclear. The V end was cut by 5 bases, the J end by 2 bases, with 18 bases between. The CDR3 is 16 residues long. Looked up from germline, CDR1 is SGHAT and CDR2 is FQNNGV. The CDR3 here is CASSLRPRPFNTEAFF. CDR3 coding DNA: TGTGCCAGCAGCCTCCGACCCAGGCCCTTTAACACTGAAGCTTTCTTT.

The V gene is TRBV5-5, the J gene TRBJ1-4; 8 bases are shared with TRBD1. CDR1 and CDR2 from the germline V gene are SGHKS and YYEKEE (reference sequence). V lost 2 bases and J lost 6; bases outside the gene matches: 6. This CDR3 contains 15 residues. CDR3 protein: CASSFTGGLDEKLFF. CDR3 bases: TGTGCCAGCAGCTTTACAGGGGGATTGGATGAAAAACTGTTTTTT. Supplemented by reference TRBV5-5 and TRBJ1-4, the full variable domain reads DAGVTQSPTHLIKTRGQQVTLRCSPISGHKSVSWYQQVLGQGPQFIFQYYEKEERGRGNFPDRFSARQFPNYSSELNVNALLLGDSALYLCASSFTGGLDEKLFFGSGTQLSVL.

This clonotype was counted once. The chain links TRBV7-9 to TRBJ2-2; D unresolved. The CDR3 is made up of 15 amino acids. Trimming took 5 bases from V and 5 from J, leaving 15 bases between them. Germline values: CDR1 SEHNR, CDR2 FQNEAQ (reference sequence). CDR3 residues: CASSRSGGSTGELFF. The DNA for the CDR3 is TGTGCCAGCAGCCGTAGTGGTGGTTCGACCGGGGAGCTGTTTTTT.

The CDR3 region has the DNA TGTGCCAGTGAGCGGGAGTCGGGCTACGAGCAGTACTTC. Residues: CASERESGYEQYF. The V gene is TRBV5-6, the J gene TRBJ2-7; 8 bases agree with TRBD2. V shed 8 bases and J 3 bases; nucleotides not matched to a gene: 7. Germline V CDR1 and CDR2: SGHDT, YYEEEE. The CDR3 totals 13 residues.

This chain links TRBV7-6 with TRBJ2-7; possible D gene TRBD2, 6 bases. Between the trimmed V and J ends, which lost 5 bases and 2 bases, there was a span of 7 bases. CDR1 SGHVS and CDR2 FNYEAQ come from the germline V gene. The CDR3 spans 12 residues. The CDR3 DNA follows: TGTGCCAGCAGCAGGACTACCTACGAGCAGTACTTC. Translation: CASSRTTYEQYF.

A few counts support this clonotype. The chain carries TRBV12-3 or TRBV12-4 and TRBJ2-1; perhaps TRBD2 as D (5 bases). The CDR3 is 13 amino acids. The V end lost 8 bases, the J end lost 7 bases, and 15 bases lay between the germline ends. The CDR3 reads CASSPGWENEQFF. CDR3 in DNA: TGTGCCAGCTCGCCGGGGTGGGAGAATGAGCAGTTCTTC.

In its sample, this clonotype was seen many times. The J gene is TRBJ2-5, the V gene TRBV14; no clear D gene. Germline assignment: CDR1 SGHDN and CDR2 FVKESK. The CDR3 contains 12 residues. Trimming took 0 bases from V and 7 from J, leaving 6 bases between them. The CDR3 is CASSQDVGTQYF. The CDR3 nucleotides are TGTGCCAGCAGCCAAGATGTTGGGACCCAGTACTTC.

The chain is built from TRBV4-3 and TRBJ2-3; 16 bases match TRBD2. J gave up 3 bases and V 0 bases, and 9 bases lay outside the gene matches. The CDR3 consists of 20 residues. The germline CDR1 and CDR2 sequences are LGHNA and YSLEER. The CDR3, as DNA: TGCGCCAGCAGCCAAGATCTGGGACTAGCGGGAGGGGCTAGGACAGATACGCAGTATTTT. Translated: CASSQDLGLAGGARTDTQYF.

This clonotype was seen only a few times. The genes are TRBV12-3 or TRBV12-4 and TRBJ2-2, with D possibly being TRBD1 (6 bases). The germline V and J ends were trimmed by 7 bases and 2 bases, with 14 bases remaining between them. The CDR3 runs 15 residues. The CDR3 sequence: CASTSRGLNTGELFF. The CDR3, as DNA: TGTGCCAGCACCAGCAGGGGCCTTAACACCGGGGAGCTGTTTTTT.

This clonotype was seen at least ten times. The chain is built from TRBV5-1 and TRBJ2-3; D is unresolved. CDR1 SGHRS and CDR2 YFSETQ come from the germline V gene. This CDR3 comprises 14 residues. With 2 bases removed from V and 0 bases from J, the gap between germline ends came to 7 bases. The CDR3 here is CASSLGDSTDTQYF. CDR3 sequence (DNA): TGCGCCAGCAGCTTAGGAGACAGCACAGATACGCAGTATTTT. Filled out from reference TRBV5-1 and TRBJ2-3, the complete variable domain reads KAGVTQTPRYLIKTRGQQVTLSCSPISGHRSVSWYQQTPGQGLQFLFEYFSETQRNKGNFPGRFSGRQFSNSRSEMNVSTLELGDSALYLCASSLGDSTDTQYFGPGTRLTVL.

This clonotype appeared a few times. V usage is TRBV5-1 and J usage is TRBJ2-2; 12 bases line up with TRBD2. The V gene end was trimmed by 2 bases and the J gene end by 5 bases; junction bases not matched to a gene: 4. CDR1 is SGHRS and CDR2 is YFSETQ in the germline V gene. The CDR3 consists of 16 residues. The DNA for the CDR3 is TGCGCCAGCAGCTTTCTAGCGGGAGGGATGACCGGGGAGCTGTTTTTT. Protein sequence: CASSFLAGGMTGELFF.

This clonotype came up a few times. This sequence joins TRBV28 and TRBJ2-7; D ambiguous. This CDR3 contains 12 residues. Germline values: CDR1 MDHEN, CDR2 SYDVKM. V lost 4 bases and J lost 7, with 11 bases in between. In DNA form, the CDR3 reads TGTGCCAGCAGTTCCCTGTCATGGGAGCAGTACTTC. The encoded protein is CASSSLSWEQYF.

In this sample, this clonotype turned up many times. The chain links TRBV29-1 to TRBJ2-7; the match to TRBD1 covers 7 bases. Germline loops: CDR1 SQVTM, CDR2 ANQGSEA. Trimming removed 6 bases from V and 1 base from J; junction bases left unmatched: 9. CDR3 size: 14 residues. This chain's CDR3 is CSVLHRDRSYEQYF. Written as DNA, the CDR3 is TGCAGCGTCCTCCACCGGGACAGATCCTACGAGCAGTACTTC.

This clonotype appeared a few times. The genes are TRBV7-9 and TRBJ2-7; a possible D gene is TRBD1 (5 bases). The CDR3 covers 15 residues. Looked up from germline, CDR1 is SEHNR and CDR2 is FQNEAQ (reference sequence). V shed 1 base and J shed 2 bases, with 12 bases lying between them. CDR3 nucleotide sequence: TGTGCCAGCAGCTTAGGTACAGGTTCTGCCTACGAGCAGTACTTC. Amino acids: CASSLGTGSAYEQYF.

This clonotype was recorded at least ten times. The chain is built from TRBV29-1 and TRBJ2-4; either TRBD1 or TRBD2 may supply D (5 bases each). The CDR3 sequence is 13 residues long. Trimming took 7 bases from V and 7 from J, leaving 17 bases between them. The germline V gene has CDR1 SQVTM and CDR2 ANQGSEA. The CDR3 spells CSADFVGGNIQYF. Written as DNA, the CDR3 is TGCAGCGCGGACTTCGTTGGGGGTAACATTCAGTACTTC.

In its sample, this clonotype was seen a few times. This chain joins TRBV20-1 and TRBJ2-5; possibly TRBD1 for D (6 bases). CDR3 length: 13 residues. Germline CDR1 and CDR2: DFQATT and SNEGSKA (reference sequence). V gave up 2 bases and J gave up 5 bases, with 12 bases separating them. CDR3: CSARNGGWETQYF. The DNA of the CDR3 is TGCAGTGCTAGAAATGGGGGCTGGGAGACCCAGTACTTC.

This clonotype has ten or more counts. J is TRBJ2-3 and V is TRBV5-1; D possibly corresponds to TRBD2 (5 bases). Trimming took off 0 bases at V and 6 bases at J, with 11 bases between the two ends. Germline CDR1 SGHRS, CDR2 YFSETQ. The CDR3 is made up of 14 amino acids. This chain's CDR3 is CASSLADRGDTQYF. The CDR3 coding sequence is TGCGCCAGCAGCTTGGCCGACCGAGGGGATACGCAGTATTTT.

The chain uses TRBV20-1 and TRBJ2-1; TRBD2 matches at 9 bases. Germline CDR1 is DFQATT and CDR2 is SNEGSKA (reference sequence). The CDR3 has 14 amino acids. V trimming: 6 bases; J trimming: 7 bases; junction bases outside the gene matches: 10. DNA of the CDR3: TGCAGTGCCGCCTGGGCGGGAGGGGATAATGAGCAGTTCTTC. It translates to CSAAWAGGDNEQFF.

This sequence joins TRBV7-2 and TRBJ1-5, with D possibly TRBD1 on 6 matching bases. The V end was cut by 3 bases, the J end by 6 bases, with 12 bases between. The germline gives CDR1 SGHTA, CDR2 FQGNSA. This CDR3 contains 14 residues. In DNA, the CDR3 is TGTGCCAGCAGCTTTTCAGGGGTAGGTCAGCCCCAGCATTTT. Its translation is CASSFSGVGQPQHF.

The chain recombines TRBV20-1 with TRBJ2-3; 12 positions agree with TRBD1. V shed 6 bases, J shed 4 bases, and the junction held 5 bases outside the gene matches. CDR1 DFQATT and CDR2 SNEGSKA come from the germline V gene (reference sequence). CDR3 length: 14 amino acids. CDR3 in amino acids: CSAAGTGGSDTQYF. The CDR3 nucleotides read TGCAGTGCAGCCGGGACAGGGGGCTCAGATACGCAGTATTTT.

The rearrangement joins TRBV5-1 to TRBJ1-1; a weak D match, TRBD1 (5 bases). Germline CDR1 and CDR2: SGHRS and YFSETQ. V lost 3 bases to trimming and J lost 8 bases, with 14 bases between them. The CDR3 length is 13 residues. CDR3 amino acids: CASSSGDFREAFF. The CDR3 DNA reads as TGCGCCAGCAGCTCCGGGGACTTTAGAGAAGCTTTCTTT. The whole variable domain, remainder taken from reference TRBV5-1 and TRBJ1-1, is KAGVTQTPRYLIKTRGQQVTLSCSPISGHRSVSWYQQTPGQGLQFLFEYFSETQRNKGNFPGRFSGRQFSNSRSEMNVSTLELGDSALYLCASSSGDFREAFFGQGTRLTVV.

The chain carries TRBV7-9 and TRBJ1-2; D is unclear. With 1 base removed from V and 0 bases from J, the gap between germline ends came to 6 bases. Germline lookup yields CDR1 SEHNR and CDR2 FQNEAQ (reference sequence). CDR3 size: 14 residues. The CDR3 DNA follows: TGTGCCAGCAGCTTAGAACCTGCTAACTATGGCTACACCTTC. This encodes CASSLEPANYGYTF.

This clonotype was recorded a few times. The V and J genes are TRBV5-1 and TRBJ2-2; 8 bases are shared with TRBD1. The CDR3 has 16 residues. With V trimmed by 3 bases and J by 0 bases, 4 bases remained unmatched. Germline V gene sequence: CDR1 SGHRS, CDR2 YFSETQ. CDR3 DNA sequence: TGCGCCAGCAGCTCGACAGGGGCGACGAACACCGGGGAGCTGTTTTTT. As protein: CASSSTGATNTGELFF. Based on the CDR3 plus reference TRBV5-1 and TRBJ2-2, the full variable domain is KAGVTQTPRYLIKTRGQQVTLSCSPISGHRSVSWYQQTPGQGLQFLFEYFSETQRNKGNFPGRFSGRQFSNSRSEMNVSTLELGDSALYLCASSSTGATNTGELFFGEGSRLTVL.

The rearrangement uses TRBV5-1 and TRBJ1-1; D remains unclear. Per germline, CDR1 SGHRS and CDR2 YFSETQ. This CDR3 region has 14 residues. Trimming took off 2 bases at V and 1 base at J, with 9 bases between the two ends. In DNA, the CDR3 is TGCGCCAGCAGCTTCGAGTGGGGGAACACTGAAGCTTTCTTT. Translation gives CASSFEWGNTEAFF.

This sequence joins TRBV11-2 and TRBJ2-7; perhaps TRBD1 as D (5 bases). Germline CDR1 and CDR2: SGHAT and FQNNGV. Trimming took 5 bases from V and 3 from J, leaving 8 bases between them. This CDR3 is built from 12 residues. DNA for the CDR3: TGTGCCAGCAGCCGACAGCACTACGAGCAGTACTTC. Amino acid sequence: CASSRQHYEQYF.

The chain employs TRBV11-2 and TRBJ1-3; D is unresolved. CDR3 size: 14 residues. Trimming pared 5 bases from V and 4 bases from J, leaving 12 bases between. The germline V gene has CDR1 SGHAT and CDR2 FQNNGV. The CDR3 spells CASSPNSGGNTIYF. The DNA for the CDR3 is TGTGCCAGCAGCCCCAACTCTGGGGGAAACACCATATATTTT.

A few counts support this clonotype. The CDR3 nucleotides are TGTGCCATCAGTCTAACCGGGACAATGCATGGCTACACCTTC. Translation: CAISLTGTMHGYTF. This chain links TRBV10-3 with TRBJ1-2; a possible D gene is TRBD1 (6 bases). From germline, CDR1 is ENHRY and CDR2 SYGVKD. The CDR3 runs to 14 residues. Trimming took 5 bases from V and 6 from J, leaving 16 bases between them.

This clonotype has just a few counts. The gene calls are TRBV7-2 and TRBJ2-1; a weak D match, TRBD1 (6 bases). There are 15 residues in the CDR3. Germline loops: CDR1 SGHTA, CDR2 FQGNSA. Deletions cut 5 bases from V and 0 bases from J, with 11 bases between. Here the CDR3 reads CASSPDRTSYNEQFF. The CDR3 coding sequence is TGTGCCAGCAGCCCCGACAGGACCTCCTACAATGAGCAGTTCTTC.